The rows below give T cell receptor beta chains drawn from one sample of a study of T cell responses to AZD1222 COVID-19 vaccine. The protocol was immunoSEQ multiplex PCR, while the TCRdb copy is restricted to in-frame clones and leaves out a portion. The sample has approximately 88,000 clones, roughly nine tenths seen once. Sequenced here: peripheral blood, sampled 28 days after the second AZD1222 dose. Source of these receptors: an adult who received the AZD1222 COVID-19 vaccine. CDR3s include the opening cysteine and the closing phenylalanine or tryptophan. The order of the fields is V gene, J gene, clone size, D gene, CDR3 protein, CDR3 DNA. A D gene is named only where the DNA matches it firmly. Some rows have no size entry. The others give once, few or many, or a class for an expanded clone.

V gene: TRBV6-6
J gene: TRBJ1-2
clone size: NA
D gene: NA
CDR3 protein: CASSYSMHLNYGYTF
CDR3 DNA: TGTGCCAGCAGTTACTCGATGCACCTAAACTATGGCTACACCTTC

V gene: TRBV2
J gene: TRBJ1-2
clone size: NA
D gene: NA
CDR3 protein: CASSDLRGQNYGYTF
CDR3 DNA: TGTGCCAGCAGTGACCTTCGGGGCCAGAACTATGGCTACACCTTC

V gene: TRBV3-1/TRBV3-2
J gene: TRBJ1-4
clone size: NA
D gene: TRBD1
CDR3 protein: CASSQSDRGLNEKLFF
CDR3 DNA: TGTGCCAGCAGCCAAAGCGACAGGGGACTGAATGAAAAACTGTTTTTT

V gene: TRBV9
J gene: TRBJ2-2
clone size: NA
D gene: TRBD2
CDR3 protein: CASSFGTSGGTGELFF
CDR3 DNA: TGTGCCAGCAGCTTCGGGACTAGCGGCGGCACCGGGGAGCTGTTTTTT

V gene: TRBV9
J gene: TRBJ2-1
clone size: NA
D gene: NA
CDR3 protein: CASSSLAIYDNEQFF
CDR3 DNA: TGTGCCAGCAGCTCCCTAGCGATATACGACAATGAGCAGTTCTTC

V gene: TRBV18
J gene: TRBJ2-1
clone size: NA
D gene: TRBD1
CDR3 protein: CASSPGTGGNNEQFF
CDR3 DNA: TGTGCCAGCTCTCCCGGGACAGGGGGCAACAATGAGCAGTTCTTC

V gene: TRBV4-1
J gene: TRBJ2-6
clone size: NA
D gene: TRBD2
CDR3 protein: CASGGVGGGGANVLTF
CDR3 DNA: TGCGCCAGCGGGGGGGTCGGAGGCGGTGGGGCCAACGTCCTGACTTTC

V gene: TRBV6-5
J gene: TRBJ2-1
clone size: NA
D gene: NA
CDR3 protein: CASSLELAPHEQFF
CDR3 DNA: TGTGCCAGCAGTCTCGAATTGGCCCCCCATGAGCAGTTCTTC

V gene: TRBV6-6
J gene: TRBJ1-2
clone size: NA
D gene: TRBD1
CDR3 protein: CASAYKDRATYGYTF
CDR3 DNA: TGTGCCAGCGCCTATAAGGACAGGGCTACCTATGGCTACACCTTC

V gene: TRBV4-1
J gene: TRBJ1-1
clone size: NA
D gene: TRBD1
CDR3 protein: CASSQLDRGSTEAFF
CDR3 DNA: TGCGCCAGCAGCCAACTAGACAGGGGTAGCACTGAAGCTTTCTTT

V gene: TRBV24-1
J gene: TRBJ1-2
clone size: NA
D gene: NA
CDR3 protein: CATSDSSRGYGYTF
CDR3 DNA: TGTGCCACCAGTGACTCCTCAAGGGGCTATGGCTACACCTTC

V gene: TRBV9
J gene: TRBJ1-1
clone size: NA
D gene: NA
CDR3 protein: CASSVSGANTEAFF
CDR3 DNA: TGTGCCAGCAGCGTATCAGGGGCGAACACTGAAGCTTTCTTT

V gene: TRBV7-8
J gene: TRBJ2-5
clone size: NA
D gene: NA
CDR3 protein: CASSFGGQETQYF
CDR3 DNA: TGTGCCAGCAGCTTTGGAGGACAAGAGACCCAGTACTTC

V gene: TRBV5-1
J gene: TRBJ1-6
clone size: NA
D gene: NA
CDR3 protein: CASSLQLSSYNSPLHF
CDR3 DNA: TGCGCCAGCAGCTTACAGCTGAGCTCCTATAATTCACCCCTCCACTTT

V gene: TRBV29-1
J gene: TRBJ2-1
clone size: few
D gene: TRBD2
CDR3 protein: CSVDVSGGAGYNEQFF
CDR3 DNA: TGCAGCGTTGATGTGTCCGGGGGGGCCGGGTACAATGAGCAGTTCTTC

V gene: TRBV6-1
J gene: TRBJ1-2
clone size: once
D gene: NA
CDR3 protein: CASSDRITGGDYGYTF
CDR3 DNA: TGTGCCAGCAGTGACAGGATCACGGGAGGGGACTATGGCTACACCTTC

V gene: TRBV7-3
J gene: TRBJ2-3
clone size: NA
D gene: TRBD2
CDR3 protein: CASSELAGVRATQYF
CDR3 DNA: TGTGCCAGCAGCGAACTAGCGGGGGTGAGAGCTACGCAGTATTTT

V gene: TRBV12-1
J gene: TRBJ1-4
clone size: NA
D gene: NA
CDR3 protein: CASSADPQISTNEKLFF
CDR3 DNA: TGTGCCAGCAGCGCGGACCCACAGATATCAACTAATGAAAAACTGTTTTTT

V gene: TRBV6-1
J gene: TRBJ1-5
clone size: NA
D gene: NA
CDR3 protein: CASSEGALGNQPQHF
CDR3 DNA: TGTGCCAGCAGTGAAGGGGCGCTCGGCAATCAGCCCCAGCATTTT

V gene: TRBV7-9
J gene: TRBJ1-4
clone size: NA
D gene: NA
CDR3 protein: CASSLGPTREKLFF
CDR3 DNA: TGTGCCAGCAGCTTAGGGCCGACTAGGGAAAAACTGTTTTTT

V gene: TRBV23-1
J gene: TRBJ1-2
clone size: NA
D gene: NA
CDR3 protein: CASSQEGRVCYTF
CDR3 DNA: TGCGCCAGCAGTCAAGAGGGAAGGGTTTGCTACACCTTC

V gene: TRBV5-1
J gene: TRBJ1-1
clone size: NA
D gene: NA
CDR3 protein: CASSFQGNTEAFF
CDR3 DNA: TGCGCCAGCAGCTTTCAGGGGAACACTGAAGCTTTCTTT

V gene: TRBV5-1
J gene: TRBJ2-5
clone size: NA
D gene: TRBD1
CDR3 protein: CASSSGTGAWLETQYF
CDR3 DNA: TGCGCCAGCAGCTCCGGGACAGGGGCATGGTTAGAGACCCAGTACTTC

V gene: TRBV5-1
J gene: TRBJ1-4
clone size: NA
D gene: NA
CDR3 protein: CASSFGQNEKLFF
CDR3 DNA: TGCGCCAGCAGCTTCGGACAGAATGAAAAACTGTTTTTT

V gene: TRBV5-4
J gene: TRBJ1-1
clone size: NA
D gene: NA
CDR3 protein: CASSYRTVRSTEAFF
CDR3 DNA: TGTGCCAGCAGCTACCGGACAGTTAGAAGCACTGAAGCTTTCTTT

V gene: TRBV5-5
J gene: TRBJ1-2
clone size: NA
D gene: NA
CDR3 protein: CASSSRDGYGYTF
CDR3 DNA: TGTGCCAGCAGCTCGCGGGATGGGTATGGCTACACCTTC

V gene: TRBV5-6
J gene: TRBJ1-5
clone size: NA
D gene: NA
CDR3 protein: CASSLYFEGNQPQHF
CDR3 DNA: TGTGCCAGCAGCTTATATTTTGAGGGCAATCAGCCCCAGCATTTT

V gene: TRBV6-6
J gene: TRBJ1-1
clone size: NA
D gene: NA
CDR3 protein: CASARRSGTEAFF
CDR3 DNA: TGTGCCAGCGCTCGCCGGTCCGGCACTGAAGCTTTCTTT

V gene: TRBV7-3
J gene: TRBJ1-1
clone size: NA
D gene: TRBD1
CDR3 protein: CASSSGTGGHTEAFF
CDR3 DNA: TGTGCCAGCAGCTCAGGGACAGGGGGACACACTGAAGCTTTCTTT

V gene: TRBV6-5
J gene: TRBJ2-3
clone size: once
D gene: TRBD2
CDR3 protein: CASSFQAGGRTDTQYF
CDR3 DNA: TGTGCCAGCAGTTTCCAAGCGGGGGGGCGCACAGATACGCAGTATTTT

V gene: TRBV2
J gene: TRBJ2-1
clone size: NA
D gene: TRBD1
CDR3 protein: CASRWDSSYNEQFF
CDR3 DNA: TGTGCCAGCAGATGGGACAGCTCCTACAATGAGCAGTTCTTC

V gene: TRBV7-3
J gene: TRBJ1-2
clone size: NA
D gene: NA
CDR3 protein: CASSPGGAGYGYTF
CDR3 DNA: TGTGCCAGCAGCCCGGGGGGGGCAGGGTATGGCTACACCTTC

V gene: TRBV19
J gene: TRBJ2-4
clone size: NA
D gene: TRBD1
CDR3 protein: CASEGQQNIQYF
CDR3 DNA: TGTGCCAGTGAGGGACAGCAAAACATTCAGTACTTC

V gene: TRBV7-2
J gene: TRBJ1-6
clone size: once
D gene: TRBD1
CDR3 protein: CASSSTQGAGNSPLHF
CDR3 DNA: TGTGCCAGCAGCTCTACACAGGGGGCCGGGAATTCACCCCTCCACTTT

V gene: TRBV6-6
J gene: TRBJ1-6
clone size: once
D gene: NA
CDR3 protein: CASGAGLDSPLHF
CDR3 DNA: TGTGCCAGCGGGGCAGGGCTCGATTCACCCCTCCACTTT

V gene: TRBV18
J gene: TRBJ2-7
clone size: NA
D gene: NA
CDR3 protein: CASSVAQGSYEQYF
CDR3 DNA: TGTGCCAGCTCAGTCGCCCAGGGGTCCTACGAGCAGTACTTC

V gene: TRBV6-5
J gene: TRBJ1-1
clone size: few
D gene: NA
CDR3 protein: CASLPAENTEAFF
CDR3 DNA: TGTGCCAGCCTACCGGCGGAGAACACTGAAGCTTTCTTT

V gene: TRBV30
J gene: TRBJ2-7
clone size: few
D gene: NA
CDR3 protein: CAWNKISGVSEQYF
CDR3 DNA: TGTGCCTGGAATAAGATCTCAGGGGTGAGCGAGCAGTACTTC

V gene: TRBV19
J gene: TRBJ1-3
clone size: NA
D gene: NA
CDR3 protein: CASSMRRTSGNTIYF
CDR3 DNA: TGTGCCAGTAGTATGCGGAGGACCTCTGGAAACACCATATATTTT

V gene: TRBV7-7
J gene: TRBJ2-5
clone size: NA
D gene: TRBD2
CDR3 protein: CASSLREGYIVQETQYF
CDR3 DNA: TGTGCCAGCAGCCTAAGGGAGGGCTATATCGTACAAGAGACCCAGTACTTC

V gene: TRBV14
J gene: TRBJ2-4
clone size: NA
D gene: NA
CDR3 protein: CASSQGTGTAKNIQYF
CDR3 DNA: TGTGCCAGCAGCCAAGGCACAGGGACGGCCAAAAACATTCAGTACTTC

V gene: TRBV12-3/TRBV12-4
J gene: TRBJ1-1
clone size: NA
D gene: TRBD1
CDR3 protein: CASTRQGGTEAFF
CDR3 DNA: TGTGCCAGCACCCGACAGGGCGGAACTGAAGCTTTCTTT

V gene: TRBV6-5
J gene: TRBJ2-2
clone size: NA
D gene: NA
CDR3 protein: CASRPGQNTGELFF
CDR3 DNA: TGTGCCAGCAGGCCGGGACAGAACACCGGGGAGCTGTTTTTT

V gene: TRBV2
J gene: TRBJ1-5
clone size: NA
D gene: NA
CDR3 protein: CASRGAGQNQPQHF
CDR3 DNA: TGTGCCAGCAGGGGGGCTGGACAGAATCAGCCCCAGCATTTT

V gene: TRBV6-5
J gene: TRBJ2-1
clone size: NA
D gene: NA
CDR3 protein: CASSNPGFNEQFF
CDR3 DNA: TGTGCCAGCAGTAACCCAGGGTTCAATGAGCAGTTCTTC

V gene: TRBV12-3/TRBV12-4
J gene: TRBJ2-7
clone size: NA
D gene: NA
CDR3 protein: CASSLLGRQYF
CDR3 DNA: TGTGCCAGCAGTTTATTAGGCCGGCAGTACTTC

V gene: TRBV5-4
J gene: TRBJ1-1
clone size: NA
D gene: NA
CDR3 protein: CASSWGFWENTEAFF
CDR3 DNA: TGTGCCAGCAGCTGGGGCTTTTGGGAGAACACTGAAGCTTTCTTT

V gene: TRBV19
J gene: TRBJ1-2
clone size: NA
D gene: NA
CDR3 protein: CASNRDRYGYTF
CDR3 DNA: TGTGCCAGCAACAGGGATCGCTATGGCTACACCTTC

V gene: TRBV18
J gene: TRBJ2-7
clone size: once
D gene: TRBD1
CDR3 protein: CASSPKTSRDRGVQYF
CDR3 DNA: TGTGCCAGCTCACCGAAAACGTCCCGGGACAGGGGTGTGCAGTACTTC

V gene: TRBV24-1
J gene: TRBJ2-3
clone size: NA
D gene: TRBD1
CDR3 protein: CADHRGQTSTDTQYF
CDR3 DNA: TGTGCCGATCACAGGGGGCAAACTAGCACAGATACGCAGTATTTT

V gene: TRBV7-9
J gene: TRBJ1-5
clone size: NA
D gene: NA
CDR3 protein: CASSLDKDQPQHF
CDR3 DNA: TGTGCCAGCAGCCTAGACAAGGATCAGCCCCAGCATTTT

V gene: TRBV2
J gene: TRBJ1-3
clone size: NA
D gene: TRBD1
CDR3 protein: CASSDQGASGNTIYF
CDR3 DNA: TGTGCCAGCAGTGATCAGGGGGCGAGTGGAAACACCATATATTTT

V gene: TRBV27
J gene: TRBJ2-3
clone size: NA
D gene: TRBD2
CDR3 protein: CASSFSEPLAGGQDTQYF
CDR3 DNA: TGTGCCAGCAGTTTCTCCGAACCACTAGCGGGGGGGCAGGATACGCAGTATTTT

V gene: TRBV27
J gene: TRBJ1-5
clone size: once
D gene: NA
CDR3 protein: CASRTDSNQPQHF
CDR3 DNA: TGTGCCAGCAGGACAGATAGCAATCAGCCCCAGCATTTT